The 20 T cell receptor beta chains in this list originate from one sample, sequenced in a study of CD8 T cells in Susac syndrome. RNA totalling about 0.45 to 1 ug underwent reverse transcription with random hexamers. TCRdb ran MiXCR on the immunoSEQ multiplex PCR reads and lists one entry per CDR3 protein. Of about 70,000 distinct CDR3 sequences in the sample, nearly 96% were seen once. Source material: CD4+ T cells from PBMCs. These receptors all come from a human donor with multiple sclerosis.

This chain uses TRBV25-1 with TRBJ1-5, with a possible D match to TRBD1 (5 bases). In germline, CDR1 is MGHDK, CDR2 SYGVNS. This CDR3 is 14 amino acids long. Trimming shortened V by 3 bases and J by 4 bases, and 10 bases separated the two germline ends. CDR3 protein: CASSEGGVNQPQHF. The CDR3, as DNA: TGTGCCAGCAGTGAGGGGGGGGTAAATCAGCCCCAGCATTTT.

This chain links TRBV2 with TRBJ2-3; 8 nucleotides match TRBD2. The CDR3 totals 17 residues. V was clipped by 0 bases and J by 2 bases; unmatched bases: 7. The germline gives CDR1 SNHLY, CDR2 FYNNEI. The CDR3 sequence is CASSEAGIAGLTDTQYF. The CDR3 DNA reads as TGTGCCAGCAGTGAAGCAGGGATAGCGGGGCTCACAGATACGCAGTATTTT.

The rearrangement joins TRBV7-2 to TRBJ1-1, with D possibly being TRBD1 (6 bases). The V end lost 4 bases, the J end lost 11 bases, and 17 bases lay between the germline ends. The CDR3 sequence is 13 residues long. Germline assignment: CDR1 SGHTA and CDR2 FQGNSA. Here the CDR3 DNA reads TGTGCCAGCAGCTCAACTACCTACAGGGCTGCTTTCTTT. Translating it yields CASSSTTYRAAFF.

The chain joins TRBV12-3 or TRBV12-4 to TRBJ2-5; 7 positions match TRBD2. The CDR3 totals 14 residues. J lost 3 bases, V lost 5 bases, and 6 bases had no gene match. The CDR3: CASSPLRGEETQYF. In DNA, the CDR3 is TGTGCCAGCAGTCCCCTCCGGGGGGAAGAGACCCAGTACTTC.

This clonotype showed up just once. V is TRBV5-1 and J is TRBJ2-6, with 8 bases matching TRBD1. Per the germline V gene, CDR1 is SGHRS and CDR2 is YFSETQ. J was trimmed by 0 bases and V by 1 base; bases with no gene match: 3. This CDR3 spans 17 amino acids. The CDR3 bases are TGCGCCAGCAGCTTGACAGGGGGTGGCTCTGGGGCCAACGTCCTGACTTTC. This gives the protein CASSLTGGGSGANVLTF.

This clonotype was seen just once. DNA of the CDR3: TGTGCCAGCAGCCAAGAATGGGAGCAGTTCTTC. Translation: CASSQEWEQFF. The genes are TRBV3-1 and TRBJ2-1; D gene uncertain. Trimming stripped 0 bases from V and 10 bases from J, with 4 bases between. CDR1 is LGHDT and CDR2 is YNNKEL in the germline V gene (reference sequence). CDR3 length: 11 amino acids.

The V call is TRBV20-1, the J call TRBJ2-2, with D uncertain. V was cut by 5 bases and J by 4 bases, with 11 bases left in between. Germline assignment: CDR1 DFQATT and CDR2 SNEGSKA (reference sequence). The CDR3 sequence is 13 residues long. In DNA, the CDR3 is TGCAGTGCTCAGGAGACGGGCACCGGGGAGCTGTTTTTT. Translated: CSAQETGTGELFF.

The genes are TRBV29-1 and TRBJ1-2; unclear D gene. Germline V CDR1 and CDR2: SQVTM, ANQGSEA. This CDR3 contains 11 residues. V lost 4 bases and J 8 bases, leaving 11 bases between the germline ends. The CDR3, as DNA: TGCAGCGTTGGGACTTCTAGGGGCTACACCTTC. It encodes CSVGTSRGYTF. Drawing the rest from reference TRBV29-1 and TRBJ1-2, the complete variable domain is SAVISQKPSRDICQRGTSLTIQCQVDSQVTMMFWYRQQPGQSLTLIATANQGSEATYESGFVIDKFPISRPNLTFSTLTVSNMSPEDSSIYLCSVGTSRGYTFGSGTRLTVV.

This clonotype was counted a single time. The V and J genes are TRBV28 and TRBJ1-1; possible D gene TRBD1, 6 bases. Trimming took 7 bases from V and 10 from J, leaving 19 bases between them. Looked up from germline, CDR1 is MDHEN and CDR2 is SYDVKM. This CDR3 is built from 13 residues. CDR3 residues: CASTTRAGAGAFF. CDR3 coding DNA: TGTGCCAGCACCACCCGGGCAGGGGCGGGAGCTTTCTTT.

The chain is built from TRBV7-2 and TRBJ1-5; no definite D call. CDR1 and CDR2 from the germline V gene are SGHTA and FQGNSA. The CDR3 consists of 13 residues. Between the trimmed V and J ends, which lost 1 base and 5 bases, there was a span of 6 bases. CDR3 sequence reads: CASSLGMDQPQHF. The CDR3 nucleotides are TGTGCCAGCAGCTTAGGCATGGATCAGCCCCAGCATTTT.

This chain connects TRBV12-3 or TRBV12-4 to TRBJ2-1; D might be TRBD2 (7 bases). CDR3 size: 16 residues. Trimming took 5 bases from V and 9 from J, leaving 23 bases between them. CDR3 bases: TGTGCCAGCAGTCAACACGGGAGCGGGGAGGGGGGTGAGCAGTTCTTC. Its translation: CASSQHGSGEGGEQFF.

The J gene is TRBJ2-7, the V gene TRBV30; a possible D gene is TRBD1 (6 bases). Germline CDR1 reads GTSNPN; CDR2 reads SVGIG (reference sequence). The V gene lost 2 bases and the J gene lost 1 base, with 9 bases spanning the gap. The CDR3 runs to 13 residues. The CDR3 DNA is TGTGCCTGGAGTTTGGACAGTTCCTACGAGCAGTACTTC. Protein product: CAWSLDSSYEQYF.

The V and J genes are TRBV30 and TRBJ2-3, with no clear D. The CDR3 totals 12 residues. Germline CDR1 is GTSNPN and CDR2 is SVGIG (reference sequence). V was shortened by 0 bases and J by 6 bases, with 7 bases between the two germline ends. CDR3 loop: CAWSVRHDTQYF. The CDR3 DNA is TGTGCCTGGAGTGTACGGCACGATACGCAGTATTTT.

The chain links TRBV2 to TRBJ2-3; TRBD1 agrees at 8 bases. J gave up 0 bases and V 6 bases, and 5 bases lay outside the gene matches. This CDR3 comprises 15 residues. In germline, CDR1 is SNHLY, CDR2 FYNNEI. CDR3: CASSIRQGSTDTQYF. The CDR3 region has the DNA TGTGCCAGCAGCATAAGACAGGGGAGCACAGATACGCAGTATTTT.

The chain links TRBV29-1 to TRBJ1-2; a weak D match, TRBD1 (5 bases). Trimming took off 1 base at V and 8 bases at J, with 14 bases between the two ends. Germline assignment: CDR1 SQVTM and CDR2 ANQGSEA. The CDR3 is 13 amino acids. CDR3 loop: CSVEGTTYGGYTF. Here the CDR3 DNA reads TGCAGCGTTGAAGGGACAACGTACGGCGGCTACACCTTC.

The V call is TRBV7-9, the J call TRBJ2-1; the match to TRBD2 covers 13 bases. CDR3 length: 15 amino acids. Losses at the gene ends were 5 bases for V and 4 bases for J; bases not matched to a gene: 2. Looked up from germline, CDR1 is SEHNR and CDR2 is FQNEAQ (reference sequence). DNA of the CDR3: TGTGCCAGCAGCCAGACTAGCGGGGGGTACAATGAGCAGTTCTTC. Amino acid sequence: CASSQTSGGYNEQFF.

The DNA of the CDR3 is TGTGCCAGCAGCCGGCGGTACCAAGAGACCCAGTACTTC. It encodes CASSRRYQETQYF. The chain carries TRBV11-3 and TRBJ2-5; the D is unclear. Trimming cost V 5 bases and J 0 bases, with 7 bases left between them. Germline V lookup: CDR1 SGHNT, CDR2 YENEEA. CDR3 length: 13 amino acids.

The chain is built from TRBV24-1 and TRBJ2-1; D call uncertain. V was pared by 5 bases and J by 7 bases, with 5 bases between. Per the germline V gene, CDR1 is KGHDR and CDR2 is SFDVKD. CDR3 length equals 11 residues. Here the CDR3 DNA reads TGTGCCACCAGTGCCGGGAATGAGCAGTTCTTC. This encodes CATSAGNEQFF.

The rearrangement links TRBV6-6 to TRBJ1-1; D possibly corresponds to TRBD1 (5 bases). Trimming shortened V by 5 bases and J by 4 bases, and 14 bases separated the two germline ends. The CDR3 is made up of 14 amino acids. Germline loops: CDR1 MNHNY, CDR2 SVGAGI (reference sequence). The CDR3 nucleotides are TGTGCCAGCAGTGCCCATGGAAGGGGCACTGAAGCTTTCTTT. Amino acid sequence: CASSAHGRGTEAFF.

The V gene is TRBV5-1, the J gene TRBJ2-2; D gene unclear. V lost 0 bases and J 2 bases, leaving 5 bases between the germline ends. This CDR3 has 14 amino acids. Germline V lookup: CDR1 SGHRS, CDR2 YFSETQ. CDR3: CASSLAHNTGELFF. Written as DNA, the CDR3 is TGCGCCAGCAGCTTGGCACACAACACCGGGGAGCTGTTTTTT.